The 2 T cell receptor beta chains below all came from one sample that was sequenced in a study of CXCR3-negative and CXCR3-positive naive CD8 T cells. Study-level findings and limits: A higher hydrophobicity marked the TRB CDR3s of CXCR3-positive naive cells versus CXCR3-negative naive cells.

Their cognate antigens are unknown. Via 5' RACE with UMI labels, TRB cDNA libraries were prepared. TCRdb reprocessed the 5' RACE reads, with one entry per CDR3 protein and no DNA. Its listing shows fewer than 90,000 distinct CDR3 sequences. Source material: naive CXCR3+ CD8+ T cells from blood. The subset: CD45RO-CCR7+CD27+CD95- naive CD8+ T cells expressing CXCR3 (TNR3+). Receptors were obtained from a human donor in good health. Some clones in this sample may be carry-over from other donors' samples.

CDR3 protein: CASSLRTPAPFEQYF. The V gene is TRBV13, the J gene TRBJ2-7; TCRdb names TRBD1, which stays unverified in the absence of DNA. The CDR3 contains 15 residues. The germline CDR1 and CDR2 sequences are PRHDT and FYEKMQ (reference sequence).

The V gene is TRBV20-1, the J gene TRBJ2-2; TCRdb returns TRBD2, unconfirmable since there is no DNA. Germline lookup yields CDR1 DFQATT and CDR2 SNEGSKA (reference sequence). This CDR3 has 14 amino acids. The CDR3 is CSARDSAGTGELFF.